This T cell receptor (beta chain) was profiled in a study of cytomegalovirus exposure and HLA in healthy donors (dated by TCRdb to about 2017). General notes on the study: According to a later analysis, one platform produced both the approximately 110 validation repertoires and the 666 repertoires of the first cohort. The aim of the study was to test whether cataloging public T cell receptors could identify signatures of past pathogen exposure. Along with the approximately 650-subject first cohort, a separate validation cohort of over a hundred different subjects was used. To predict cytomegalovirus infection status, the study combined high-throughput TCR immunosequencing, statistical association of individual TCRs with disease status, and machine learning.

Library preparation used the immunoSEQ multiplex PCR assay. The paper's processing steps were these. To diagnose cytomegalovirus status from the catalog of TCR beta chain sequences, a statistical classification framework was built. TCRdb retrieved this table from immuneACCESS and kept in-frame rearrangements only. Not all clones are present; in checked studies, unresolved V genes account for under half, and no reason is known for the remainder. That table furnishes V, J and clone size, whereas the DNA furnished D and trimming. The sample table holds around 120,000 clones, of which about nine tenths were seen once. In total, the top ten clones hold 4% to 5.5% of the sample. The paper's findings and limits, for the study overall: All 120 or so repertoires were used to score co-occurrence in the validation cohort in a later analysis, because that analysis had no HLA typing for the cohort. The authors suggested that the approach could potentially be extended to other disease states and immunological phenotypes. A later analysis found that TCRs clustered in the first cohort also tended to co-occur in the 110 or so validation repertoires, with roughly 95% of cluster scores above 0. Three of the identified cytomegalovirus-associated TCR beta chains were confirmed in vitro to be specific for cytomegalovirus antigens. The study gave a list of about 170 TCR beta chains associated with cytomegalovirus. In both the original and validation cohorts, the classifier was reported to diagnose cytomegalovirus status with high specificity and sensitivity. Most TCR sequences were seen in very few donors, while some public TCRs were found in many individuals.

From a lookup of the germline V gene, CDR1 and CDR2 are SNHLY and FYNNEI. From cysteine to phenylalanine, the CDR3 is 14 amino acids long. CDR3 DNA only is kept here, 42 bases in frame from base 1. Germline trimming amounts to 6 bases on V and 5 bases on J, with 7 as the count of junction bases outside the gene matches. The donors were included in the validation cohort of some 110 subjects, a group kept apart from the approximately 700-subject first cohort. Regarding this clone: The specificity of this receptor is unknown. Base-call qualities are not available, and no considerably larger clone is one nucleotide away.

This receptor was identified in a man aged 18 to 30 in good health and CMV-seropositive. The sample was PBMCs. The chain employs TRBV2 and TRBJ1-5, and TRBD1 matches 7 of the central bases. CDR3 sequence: CASRYGQEHQPQHF. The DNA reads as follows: TGTGCCAGCAGATACGGACAGGAGCATCAGCCCCAGCATTTT.